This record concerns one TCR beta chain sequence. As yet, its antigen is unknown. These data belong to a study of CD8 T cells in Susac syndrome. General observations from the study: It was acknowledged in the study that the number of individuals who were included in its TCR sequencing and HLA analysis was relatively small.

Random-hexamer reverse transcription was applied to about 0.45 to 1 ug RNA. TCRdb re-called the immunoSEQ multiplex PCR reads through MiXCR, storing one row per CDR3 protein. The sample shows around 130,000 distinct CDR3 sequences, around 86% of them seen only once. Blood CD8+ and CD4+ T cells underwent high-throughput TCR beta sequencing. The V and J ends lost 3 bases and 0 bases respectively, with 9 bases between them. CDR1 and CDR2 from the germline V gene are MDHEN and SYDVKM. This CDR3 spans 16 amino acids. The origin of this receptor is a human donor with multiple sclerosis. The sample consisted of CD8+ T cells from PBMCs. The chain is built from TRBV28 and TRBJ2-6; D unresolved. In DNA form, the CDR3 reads TGTGCCAGCAGTTTCCCAGACGGCTCTGGGGCCAACGTCCTGACTTTC. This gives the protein CASSFPDGSGANVLTF. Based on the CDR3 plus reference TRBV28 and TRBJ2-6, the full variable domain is DVKVTQSSRYLVKRTGEKVFLECVQDMDHENMFWYRQDPGLGLRLIYFSYDVKMKEKGDIPEGYSVSREKKERFSLILESASTNQTSMYLCASSFPDGSGANVLTFGAGSRLTVL.